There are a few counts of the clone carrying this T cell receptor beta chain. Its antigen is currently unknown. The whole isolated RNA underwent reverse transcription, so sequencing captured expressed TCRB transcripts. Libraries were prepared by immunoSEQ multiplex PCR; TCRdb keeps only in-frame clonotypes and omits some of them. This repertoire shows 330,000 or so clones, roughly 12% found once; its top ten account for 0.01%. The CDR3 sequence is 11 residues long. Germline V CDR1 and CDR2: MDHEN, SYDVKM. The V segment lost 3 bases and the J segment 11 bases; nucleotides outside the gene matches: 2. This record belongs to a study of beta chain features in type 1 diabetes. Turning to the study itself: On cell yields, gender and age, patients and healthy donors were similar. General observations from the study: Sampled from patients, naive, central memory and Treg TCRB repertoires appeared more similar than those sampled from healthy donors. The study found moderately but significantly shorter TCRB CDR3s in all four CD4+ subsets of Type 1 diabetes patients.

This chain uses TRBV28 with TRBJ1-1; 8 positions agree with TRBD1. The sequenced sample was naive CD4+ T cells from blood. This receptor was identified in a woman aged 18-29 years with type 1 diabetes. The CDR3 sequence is CASSFRGRAFF. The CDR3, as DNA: TGTGCCAGCAGTTTCAGGGGGCGGGCTTTCTTT.